The clone carrying this T cell receptor beta chain was found a few times. No antigen is known for it. CDR1 is LGHDT and CDR2 is YNNKEL in the germline V gene (reference sequence). The V end lost 1 base, the J end lost 2 bases, and 9 bases lay between the germline ends. This CDR3 region has 14 residues. These data belong to a study of blood T cells in healthy people across ages. The study, taken as a whole, reports: Per million T cells, TCR beta diversity dropped roughly linearly as age increased. There were more naive CD4+ cells and higher diversity in long-lived donors than in aged donors. A conclusive naive versus antigen-experienced comparison was prevented by the unsorted PBMCs.

Through a sample-barcoded 5' primer and a J-beta primer mix, a second PCR was run for roughly 6 to 11 cycles. MiXCR, applied by TCRdb to the 5' RACE reads, yields one record per CDR3 protein. The data contain 1.5 million or so distinct CDR3 sequences, about 40% of them singletons. This chain connects TRBV3-1 to TRBJ2-7, with D possibly being TRBD1 (6 bases). The sequence derives from a woman aged 18-29 years in good health. The sample was blood. The CDR3 reads CASSQGQETYEQYF. The CDR3 DNA sequence: TGTGCCAGCAGCCAAGGACAGGAGACCTACGAGCAGTACTTC.